Sequencing of this T cell receptor beta chain was carried out in a study of cytomegalovirus exposure and HLA in healthy donors. This clone was counted once. PCR amplification relied on 60 Vbeta primers (plus 13 Jbeta primers). The method was immunoSEQ multiplex PCR; TCRdb's version includes in-frame clones alone and lacks a portion of them. Here the sample spans approximately 180,000 clones, 70% to 90% being singletons. The germline V and J ends were trimmed by 4 bases and 1 base, with 10 bases remaining between them. Germline CDR1 MNHEY, CDR2 SMNVEV (reference sequence). This CDR3 has 15 amino acids.

The sequence was collected from a woman aged 25 to 45 in good health and CMV-seronegative. The V call is TRBV27, the J call TRBJ2-2, with TRBD2 as a possible D gene (5 bases). Sample: PBMCs. CDR3 in amino acids: CASSYPGRNTGELFF. CDR3 nucleotide sequence: TGTGCCAGCAGTTATCCGGGAAGGAACACCGGGGAGCTGTTTTTT.